This passage covers 3 T cell receptor beta chains from one sample sequenced in a study of cytomegalovirus exposure and HLA in healthy donors. PCR was performed using 60 Vbeta and 13 Jbeta primers. Assay: immunoSEQ multiplex PCR; the TCRdb copy retains only in-frame clones and omits some. In the table there are approximately 91,000 clones, roughly 80% of which are singletons. Sequencing was performed on PBMCs. All receptors derive from a human donor in good health.

This clone was detected only a few times. This sequence joins TRBV6-5 and TRBJ2-5; perhaps TRBD2 as D (7 bases). The CDR3 is 14 residues long. Trimming shortened V by 7 bases and J by 5 bases, and 17 bases separated the two germline ends. Per the germline V gene, CDR1 is MNHEY and CDR2 is SVGAGI. The CDR3 bases are TGTGCCAGCACCGCCGGGGGGCGTTTCGAGACCCAGTACTTC. Translation: CASTAGGRFETQYF.

The V call is TRBV4-3, the J call TRBJ2-1, with TRBD2 matching over 8 bases. Looked up from germline, CDR1 is LGHNA and CDR2 is YSLEER. V trimming: 1 base; J trimming: 12 bases; junction bases outside the gene matches: 8. The CDR3 has 14 amino acids. The CDR3 reads CASSQGTAGTRQFF. CDR3 nucleotides: TGCGCCAGCAGCCAAGGAACCGCCGGGACTAGGCAGTTCTTC.

The chain uses TRBV25-1 and TRBJ1-5; D perhaps matches TRBD1 (6 bases). The ends were cut back, 4 bases at V and 4 bases at J, with 14 bases in the middle. This CDR3 comprises 15 residues. Germline CDR1 MGHDK, CDR2 SYGVNS. The CDR3 bases are TGTGCCAGCAGTGCTCCGGGGGGCGCGAATCAGCCCCAGCATTTT. Amino acid sequence: CASSAPGGANQPQHF. Supplemented by reference TRBV25-1 and TRBJ1-5, the full variable domain reads EADIYQTPRYLVIGTGKKITLECSQTMGHDKMYWYQQDPGMELHLIHYSYGVNSTEKGDLSSESTVSRIRTEHFPLTLESARPSHTSQYLCASSAPGGANQPQHFGDGTRLSIL.